These 2 T cell receptor beta chains came from one sample sequenced in a study of shared T cell receptors in the human thymus. Using immunoSEQ multiplex PCR, the repertoire was profiled, and TCRdb retains in-frame clones only, with some absent. The table has 700,000 or so clones, approximately 83% seen once. These data also featured in a second study, about human thymus T cells.

Sequencing input: thymocytes. Receptors originate from a girl under three years old with a congenital heart defect.

The chain combines TRBV6-4 with TRBJ2-6; the match to TRBD2 covers 11 bases. The germline CDR1 and CDR2 sequences are MRHNA and SNTAGT. V was clipped by 2 bases and J by 1 base; unmatched bases: 16. The CDR3 is 22 residues long. CDR3 loop: CASSDTHPSSGGLISGANVLTF. CDR3 bases: TGTGCCAGCAGTGACACCCACCCTTCTAGCGGGGGGCTGATATCTGGGGCCAACGTCCTGACTTTC.

This clone was observed a single time. The CDR3 DNA is TGTGCCAGCAGCTCCCGTGACGGACTAGCGGGGGAGCCGTTTTTCGGGGAGCAGTTCTTC. Amino acids: CASSSRDGLAGEPFFGEQFF. The rearrangement links TRBV13 to TRBJ2-1, with TRBD2 matching 13 bases. This CDR3 has 20 residues. CDR1 is PRHDT and CDR2 is FYEKMQ in the germline V gene (reference sequence). V was clipped by 4 bases and J by 10 bases; unmatched bases: 22.